This TCR beta chain was documented in a study of cytotoxic CD8 clonotypes in ibrutinib-treated CLL. Whole-study context: Around 10 relapsed/refractory, roughly 15 treatment-naive; around 18 IGHV unmutated. The study's findings and limits: Patients had baseline clonality above age-matched healthy donors, and this clonality moved with circulating CD8+ T-cell counts. Clonality was higher at ibrutinib response and returned toward baseline at progression.

From germline, CDR1 is SQVTM and CDR2 ANQGSEA. The CDR3 covers 10 residues. Of note for this clone: Its antigen is as yet unknown.

The repertoire was sequenced with immunoSEQ multiplex PCR; TCRdb's copy has only in-frame clones and lacks some. The sample records approximately 210,000 clones, roughly 72% being singletons. Cryopreserved PBMCs provided about 2 micrograms of genomic DNA for the TCR beta libraries. The chain carries TRBV29-1 and TRBJ2-1; the D call may be TRBD1 or TRBD2 (5 bases each). The sequencing here drew on PBMCs, taken after 24 months of ibrutinib treatment. The sequence came from a human donor with chronic lymphocytic leukemia. In DNA, the CDR3 is TGCAGGCGAAACTGGGGGGAGCAGTTCTTC. Its protein is CRRNWGEQFF.